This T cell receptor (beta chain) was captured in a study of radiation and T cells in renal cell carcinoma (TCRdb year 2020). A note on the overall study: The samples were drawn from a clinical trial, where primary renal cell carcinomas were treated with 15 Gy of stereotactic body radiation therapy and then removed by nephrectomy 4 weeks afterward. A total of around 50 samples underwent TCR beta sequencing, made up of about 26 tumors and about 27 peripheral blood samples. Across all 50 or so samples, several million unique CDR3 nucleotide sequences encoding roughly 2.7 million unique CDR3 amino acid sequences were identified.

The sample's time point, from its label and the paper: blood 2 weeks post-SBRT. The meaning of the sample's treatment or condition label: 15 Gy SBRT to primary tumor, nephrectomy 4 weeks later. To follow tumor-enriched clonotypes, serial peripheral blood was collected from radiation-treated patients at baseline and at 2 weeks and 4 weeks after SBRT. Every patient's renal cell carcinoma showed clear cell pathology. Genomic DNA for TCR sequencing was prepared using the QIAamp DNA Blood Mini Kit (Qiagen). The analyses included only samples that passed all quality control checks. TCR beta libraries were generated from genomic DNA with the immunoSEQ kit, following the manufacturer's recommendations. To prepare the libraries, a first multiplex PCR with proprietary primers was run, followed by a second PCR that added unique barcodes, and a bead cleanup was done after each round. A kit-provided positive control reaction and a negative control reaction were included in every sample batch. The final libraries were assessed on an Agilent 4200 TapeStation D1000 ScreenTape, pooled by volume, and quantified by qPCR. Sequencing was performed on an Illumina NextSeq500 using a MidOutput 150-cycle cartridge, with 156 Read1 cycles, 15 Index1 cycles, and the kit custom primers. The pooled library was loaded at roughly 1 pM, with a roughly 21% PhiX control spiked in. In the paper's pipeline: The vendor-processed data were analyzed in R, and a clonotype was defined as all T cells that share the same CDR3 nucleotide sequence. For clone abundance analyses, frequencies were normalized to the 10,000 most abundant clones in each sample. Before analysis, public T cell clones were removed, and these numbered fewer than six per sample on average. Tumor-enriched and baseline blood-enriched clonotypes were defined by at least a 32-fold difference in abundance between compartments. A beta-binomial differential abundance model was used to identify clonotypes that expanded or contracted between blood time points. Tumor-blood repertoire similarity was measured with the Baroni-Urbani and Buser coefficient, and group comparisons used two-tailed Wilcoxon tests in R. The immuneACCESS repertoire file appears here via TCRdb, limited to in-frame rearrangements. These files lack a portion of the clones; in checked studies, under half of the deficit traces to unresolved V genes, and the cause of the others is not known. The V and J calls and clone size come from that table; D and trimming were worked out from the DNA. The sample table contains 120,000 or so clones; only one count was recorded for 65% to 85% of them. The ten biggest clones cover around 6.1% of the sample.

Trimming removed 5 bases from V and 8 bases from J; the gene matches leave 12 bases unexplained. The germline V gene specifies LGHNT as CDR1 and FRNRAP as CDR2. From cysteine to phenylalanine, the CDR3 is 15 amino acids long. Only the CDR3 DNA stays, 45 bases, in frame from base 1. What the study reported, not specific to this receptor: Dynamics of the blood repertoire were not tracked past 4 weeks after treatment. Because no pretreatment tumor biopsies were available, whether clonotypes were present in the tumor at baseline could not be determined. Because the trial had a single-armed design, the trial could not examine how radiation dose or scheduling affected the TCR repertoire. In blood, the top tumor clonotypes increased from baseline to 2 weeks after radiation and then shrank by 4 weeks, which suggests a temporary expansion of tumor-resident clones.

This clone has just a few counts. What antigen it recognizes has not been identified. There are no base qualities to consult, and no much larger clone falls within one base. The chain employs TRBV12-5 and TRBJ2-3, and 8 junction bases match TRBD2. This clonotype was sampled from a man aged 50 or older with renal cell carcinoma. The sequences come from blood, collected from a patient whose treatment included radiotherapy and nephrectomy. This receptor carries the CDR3 CASGPHLSSGTTQYF. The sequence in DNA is TGTGCTAGTGGTCCCCACCTAAGTAGCGGGACTACGCAGTATTTT.